Presented here are 10 T cell receptor beta chains from one specimen sequenced in a study of T cells after yellow fever vaccination. One entry per CDR3 protein, called by TCRdb with MiXCR from the 5' RACE reads. The sample gives approximately 580,000 distinct CDR3 sequences, about 15% of which show up once; 17% is in the top ten. The sequences come from PBMCs, collected 5 to 6 days after the first yellow fever vaccination. Receptor source: a man aged 18-30 years who received the YFV17D yellow fever vaccine.

This clonotype was detected only a few times. The chain uses TRBV7-9 and TRBJ2-3; unclear D gene. There are 16 residues in the CDR3. V was trimmed by 0 bases and J by 2 bases, leaving 12 bases between them. Germline V gene lookup returns CDR1 SEHNR and CDR2 FQNEAQ (reference sequence). CDR3 sequence (DNA): TGTGCCAGCAGCTTAGCAAGCAACCGGTTCACAGATACGCAGTATTTT. Residues: CASSLASNRFTDTQYF. Full variable domain (remainder filled in from reference TRBV7-9 and TRBJ2-3): DTGVSQNPRHKITKRGQNVTFRCDPISEHNRLYWYRQTLGQGPEFLTYFQNEAQLEKSRLLSDRFSAERPKGSFSTLEIQRTEQGDSAMYLCASSLASNRFTDTQYFGPGTRLTVL.

Here the CDR3 DNA reads TGTGCCAGTCGTTTCTGGAGCGGGGCATACAATGAGCAGTTCTTC. This codes for CASRFWSGAYNEQFF. V usage is TRBV19 and J usage is TRBJ2-1; 7 nucleotides match TRBD2. Germline CDR1 is LNHDA and CDR2 is SQIVND (reference sequence). This CDR3 is 15 amino acids long. After removal of 8 bases from V and 4 bases from J, the junction contained 11 bases not matched to a gene. Full variable domain (missing parts from reference TRBV19 and TRBJ2-1): DGGITQSPKYLFRKEGQNVTLSCEQNLNHDAMYWYRQDPGQGLRLIYYSQIVNDFQKGDIAEGYSVSREKKESFPLTVTSAQKNPTAFYLCASRFWSGAYNEQFFGPGTRLTVL.

This clonotype was picked up many times. V usage is TRBV9 and J usage is TRBJ2-5; 8 bases are a match to TRBD2. The germline CDR1 and CDR2 sequences are SGDLS and YYNGEE. The CDR3 length is 14 residues. V lost 5 bases and J lost 5; bases outside the gene matches: 8. The CDR3 region is CASSAGLAGETQYF. In DNA form, the CDR3 reads TGTGCCAGCAGTGCAGGACTAGCCGGCGAGACCCAGTACTTC.

The CDR3 region is CASSQETGYQPQHF. CDR3 nucleotides: TGCGCCAGCAGCCAGGAGACAGGGTATCAGCCCCAGCATTTT. The chain employs TRBV4-1 and TRBJ1-5; 7 positions agree with TRBD1. This CDR3 region has 14 residues. The J segment lost 5 bases and the V segment lost 3 bases, leaving 4 bases of the junction unmatched. Germline CDR1 and CDR2: MGHRA and YSYEKL.

This clonotype was observed a handful of times. The genes are TRBV12-3 or TRBV12-4 and TRBJ2-7; 7 nucleotides line up with TRBD1. The CDR3 sequence is 15 residues long. Losses at the gene ends were 8 bases for V and 6 bases for J; bases not matched to a gene: 16. The CDR3 loop reads CASGNGAGGWVEQYF. The CDR3 coding sequence is TGTGCCAGCGGAAATGGGGCAGGGGGTTGGGTCGAGCAGTACTTC.

The sample holds many counts of this clonotype. The J gene is TRBJ1-3, the V gene TRBV28; tentatively, D is TRBD1 (5 bases). V was trimmed by 2 bases and J by 2 bases, leaving 10 bases between them. This CDR3 region has 15 residues. Germline assignment: CDR1 MDHEN and CDR2 SYDVKM. In DNA form, the CDR3 reads TGTGCCAGCAGTTTAGGCCAGGGCCCTGGAAACACCATATATTTT. This codes for CASSLGQGPGNTIYF.

J is TRBJ1-5 and V is TRBV7-2; tentatively, D is TRBD1 (6 bases). Trimming shortened V by 5 bases and J by 7 bases, and 15 bases separated the two germline ends. The germline CDR1 and CDR2 sequences are SGHTA and FQGNSA. The CDR3 sequence is 14 residues long. This CDR3 is CASSAQGRLQPQHF. Written as DNA, the CDR3 is TGTGCCAGCAGCGCGCAGGGGCGGTTGCAGCCCCAGCATTTT.

This clonotype was found a few times. The chain has TRBV30 and TRBJ2-5; D not certain. Trimming pared 1 base from V and 2 bases from J, leaving 11 bases between. The CDR3 covers 14 residues. From germline, CDR1 is GTSNPN and CDR2 SVGIG (reference sequence). The CDR3 coding sequence is TGTGCCTGGAGTGCCATCCGGGTTCAAGAGACCCAGTACTTC. Its protein is CAWSAIRVQETQYF. The full variable domain, rest sourced from reference TRBV30 and TRBJ2-5, is SQTIHQWPATLVQPVGSPLSLECTVEGTSNPNLYWYRQAAGRGLQLLFYSVGIGQISSEVPQNLSASRPQDRQFILSSKKLLLSDSGFYLCAWSAIRVQETQYFGPGTRLLVL.

This chain uses TRBV7-9 with TRBJ1-1, with TRBD1 as a possible D gene (6 bases). With 5 bases removed from V and 7 bases from J, the gap between germline ends came to 14 bases. The CDR3 extends over 13 amino acids. Germline V gene sequence: CDR1 SEHNR, CDR2 FQNEAQ (reference sequence). CDR3 coding DNA: TGTGCCAGCAGCGCGACAGGTCTCGGTGAAGCTTTCTTT. Residues: CASSATGLGEAFF.

A few counts support this clonotype. This chain connects TRBV7-8 to TRBJ2-2; D is perhaps TRBD1 (6 bases). CDR3 length equals 16 residues. V was clipped by 10 bases and J by 5 bases, with 23 bases between them. Germline values: CDR1 SGHVS, CDR2 FQNEAQ. Here the CDR3 reads CATAPKARRGTGELFF. For the CDR3, the DNA is TGTGCCACCGCGCCTAAGGCGCGCAGGGGTACCGGGGAGCTGTTTTTT.